A single T cell receptor (beta chain) is shown here with its context. Trimming pared 2 bases from V and 7 bases from J, leaving 14 bases between. CDR1 is MNHNS, CDR2 SASEGT, per germline. This CDR3 contains 14 residues. The data belong to a study of blood T cell repertoires in COVID-19. Study in general: Samples of COVID-19 (acute and convalescent) were obtained from the United States, Italy and Spain. Nucleic acid was either cDNA or gDNA, and it came from T cells, B-cell-depleted T cells, or PBMCs.

Source study methods: Counts of nucleated cells, estimated from reference gene primer amplification, were obtained. Method: immunoSEQ multiplex PCR; TCRdb's copy keeps in-frame clones and lacks some. The V and J calls and clone size are taken from that table; D and trimming were inferred from the DNA. The sample contains approximately 50,000 clones, 85% of which appear only once. This receptor was taken from a human donor in a cohort sampled during active COVID-19. The specimen sequenced was peripheral blood. The chain uses TRBV6-1 and TRBJ1-2; TRBD1 might be the D (6 bases). CDR3 nucleotide sequence: TGTGCCAGCAGTGAAAACAGGGTGAGGTCTGGCTACACCTTC. The encoded protein is CASSENRVRSGYTF.